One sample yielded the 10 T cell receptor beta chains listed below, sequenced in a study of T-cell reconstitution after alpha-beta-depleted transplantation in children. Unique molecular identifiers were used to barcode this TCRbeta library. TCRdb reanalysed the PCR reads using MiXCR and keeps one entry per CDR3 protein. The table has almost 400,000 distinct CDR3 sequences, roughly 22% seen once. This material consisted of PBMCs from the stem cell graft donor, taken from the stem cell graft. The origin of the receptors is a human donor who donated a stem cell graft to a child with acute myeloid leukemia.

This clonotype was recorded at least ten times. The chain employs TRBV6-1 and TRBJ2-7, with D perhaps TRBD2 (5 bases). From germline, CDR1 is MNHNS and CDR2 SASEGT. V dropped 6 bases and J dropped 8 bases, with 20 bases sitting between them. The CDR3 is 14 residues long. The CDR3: CASRPPSSRGKQYF. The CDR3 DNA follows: TGTGCCAGCAGGCCCCCCAGCAGTAGAGGGAAGCAGTACTTC.

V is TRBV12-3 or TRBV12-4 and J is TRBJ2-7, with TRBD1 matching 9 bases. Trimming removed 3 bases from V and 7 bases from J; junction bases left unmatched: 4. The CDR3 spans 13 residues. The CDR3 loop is CASSLTGGGEQYF. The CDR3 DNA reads TGTGCCAGCAGTTTGACAGGGGGTGGGGAGCAGTACTTC.

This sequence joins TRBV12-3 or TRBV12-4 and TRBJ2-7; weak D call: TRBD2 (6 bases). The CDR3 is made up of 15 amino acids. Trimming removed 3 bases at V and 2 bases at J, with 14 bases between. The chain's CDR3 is CASSFSAGLTYEQYF. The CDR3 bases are TGTGCCAGCAGTTTTTCGGCGGGGTTAACCTACGAGCAGTACTTC.

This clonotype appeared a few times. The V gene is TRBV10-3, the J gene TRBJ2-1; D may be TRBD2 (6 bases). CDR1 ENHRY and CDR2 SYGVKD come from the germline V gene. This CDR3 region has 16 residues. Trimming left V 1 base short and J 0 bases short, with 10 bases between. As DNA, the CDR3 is TGTGCCATCAGTGAGTTAGCGGCCAACTCCTACAATGAGCAGTTCTTC. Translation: CAISELAANSYNEQFF.

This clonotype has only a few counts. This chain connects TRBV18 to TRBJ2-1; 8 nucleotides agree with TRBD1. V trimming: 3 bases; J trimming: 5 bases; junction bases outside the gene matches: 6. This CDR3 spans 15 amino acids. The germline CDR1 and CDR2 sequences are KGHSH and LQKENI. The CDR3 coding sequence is TGTGCCAGCTCACCGTCCAGGGGGCTAAACAATGAGCAGTTCTTC. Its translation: CASSPSRGLNNEQFF.

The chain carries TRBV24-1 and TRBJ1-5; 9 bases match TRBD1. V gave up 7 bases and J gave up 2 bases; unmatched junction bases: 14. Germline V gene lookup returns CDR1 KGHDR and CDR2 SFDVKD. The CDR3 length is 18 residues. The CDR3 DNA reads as TGTGCCACCAGCCCCGGGACAGGGTCTCCGTTGGGCAATCAGCCCCAGCATTTT. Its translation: CATSPGTGSPLGNQPQHF.

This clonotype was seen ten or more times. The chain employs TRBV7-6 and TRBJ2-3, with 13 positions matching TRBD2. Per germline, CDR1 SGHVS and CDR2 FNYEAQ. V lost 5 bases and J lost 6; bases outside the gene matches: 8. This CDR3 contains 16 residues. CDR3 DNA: TGTGCCAGCAGCACAGGACTAGCGGGAGTTATCGATACGCAGTATTTT. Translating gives CASSTGLAGVIDTQYF.

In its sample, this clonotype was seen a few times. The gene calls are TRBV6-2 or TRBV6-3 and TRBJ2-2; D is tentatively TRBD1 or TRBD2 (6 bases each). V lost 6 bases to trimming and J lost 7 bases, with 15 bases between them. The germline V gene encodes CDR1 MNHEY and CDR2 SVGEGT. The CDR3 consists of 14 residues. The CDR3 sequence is CASSRQAGSGELFF. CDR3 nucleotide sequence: TGTGCCAGCAGCAGACAGGCCGGGAGCGGGGAGCTGTTTTTT.

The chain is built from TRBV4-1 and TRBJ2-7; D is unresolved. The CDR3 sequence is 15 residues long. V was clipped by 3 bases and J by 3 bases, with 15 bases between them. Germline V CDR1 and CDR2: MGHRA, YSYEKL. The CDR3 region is CASSHKDTSNYEQYF. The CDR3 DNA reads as TGCGCCAGCAGCCACAAGGATACTTCGAACTACGAGCAGTACTTC.

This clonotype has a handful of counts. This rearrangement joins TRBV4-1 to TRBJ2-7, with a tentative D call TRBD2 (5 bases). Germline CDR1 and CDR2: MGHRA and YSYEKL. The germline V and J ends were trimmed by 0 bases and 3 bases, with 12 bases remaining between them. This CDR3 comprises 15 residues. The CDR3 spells CASSQESTSYYEQYF. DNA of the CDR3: TGCGCCAGCAGCCAAGAAAGTACTAGTTACTACGAGCAGTACTTC.